This T cell receptor beta chain is drawn from a study of breast tumors, draining lymph nodes, adjacent tissues. This CDR3 contains 12 residues. Trimming cost V 5 bases and J 5 bases; bases outside gene matches: 2. TCRdb re-called the multiplex PCR reads with MiXCR, one entry per CDR3 protein. The data hold around 120,000 distinct CDR3 sequences, with approximately 20% observed a single time. Notes on the study in general: Tumors had less TCR diversity than lymph nodes, more than nontumor tissue.

Ten or more counts support this clonotype. Its specificity is unknown. Samples came from axillary lymph nodes draining the breast cancer. The receptor comes from a female donor with breast cancer. Some clones in this sample may be carry-over from other donors' samples. The specimen sequenced was axillary lymph node tissue. The chain is built from TRBV12-3 or TRBV12-4 and TRBJ1-2; 7 bases match TRBD1. CDR3 amino acids: CASSRGQYGYTF. CDR3 bases: TGTGCCAGCAGTCGGGGACAGTATGGCTACACCTTC.